Included here is one T cell receptor beta chain sequence, with context. From germline, CDR1 is GTSNPN and CDR2 SVGIG (reference sequence). CDR3 length equals 14 residues. V lost 0 bases and J 3 bases, leaving 10 bases between the germline ends. Clones were sequenced by immunoSEQ multiplex PCR, and TCRdb holds only the in-frame ones, with some missing. The sample comprises about 710,000 clones, about 87% of which are singletons, and roughly 0.0089% rests with the top ten. The entry originates in a study of shared T cell receptors in the human thymus. These data also formed part of another study, on human thymus T cells.

The source material was thymocytes. The TCR sequence derives from a boy under two years old with a congenital heart defect. This chain joins TRBV30 and TRBJ2-3; D might be TRBD2 (5 bases). The CDR3 nucleotides are TGTGCCTGGAGTGTACTAGTAACAACAGATACGCAGTATTTT. It codes for CAWSVLVTTDTQYF.